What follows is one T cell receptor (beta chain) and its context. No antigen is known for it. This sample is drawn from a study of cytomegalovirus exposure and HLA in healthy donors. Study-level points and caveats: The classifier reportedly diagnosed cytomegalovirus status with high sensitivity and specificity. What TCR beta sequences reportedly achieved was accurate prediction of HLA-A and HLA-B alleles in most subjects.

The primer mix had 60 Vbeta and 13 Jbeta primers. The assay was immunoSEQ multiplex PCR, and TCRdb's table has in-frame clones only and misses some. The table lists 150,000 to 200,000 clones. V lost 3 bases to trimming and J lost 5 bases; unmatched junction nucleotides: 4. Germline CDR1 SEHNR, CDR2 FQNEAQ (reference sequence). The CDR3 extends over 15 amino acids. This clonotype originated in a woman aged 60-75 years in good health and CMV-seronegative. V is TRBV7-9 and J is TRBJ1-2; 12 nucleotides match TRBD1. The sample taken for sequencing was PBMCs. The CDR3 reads CASSLGQGADYGYTF. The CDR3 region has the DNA TGTGCCAGCAGCTTGGGACAGGGGGCTGATTATGGCTACACCTTC.